This T cell receptor beta chain was identified during a study of cytomegalovirus exposure and HLA in healthy donors. Study-wide background: The same platform was used for the 90 to 150 validation repertoires as for the 650 to 700 first-cohort repertoires, as reported in a later analysis. Study findings and constraints: The authors confirmed in vitro that three CMV-associated chains were specific for CMV antigens.

The CDR3 covers 15 residues. Per the germline V gene, CDR1 is SGDLS and CDR2 is YYNGEE. V was trimmed by 5 bases and J by 4 bases, leaving 15 bases between them. With regard to this clone: Its antigen remains unknown.

Assay used: immunoSEQ multiplex PCR; TCRdb lists only in-frame clones, some missing. Of about 120,000 clones in the sample, around nine tenths are singletons; the top ten hold 2%. Sample: PBMCs. This TCR was sampled from a woman under 30 in good health and CMV-seronegative. The gene calls are TRBV9 and TRBJ2-2; the D gene is possibly TRBD1 (6 bases). DNA of the CDR3: TGTGCCAGCAGAGTAACAGGGTCGGGCACCGGGGAGCTGTTTTTT. Translating it yields CASRVTGSGTGELFF.